The subject of this entry is one TCR beta chain. This clone was picked up a small number of times. Its antigen is still unknown. Coverage ceases 3 residues before the CDR3 finishes, and the germline J gene fills in the end. CDR1 and CDR2 were assigned from the germline V gene as SGHVS and FNYEAQ. Taken from cysteine to phenylalanine, the CDR3 has 13 residues. Only the CDR3 bases that were read are kept: 30 of them, in frame from base 1. V loses 3 bases of germline sequence and J loses 0 bases, and the interval between the two ends is 4 bases. The data derive from a study of T cell clonality in common variable immunodeficiency (dated by TCRdb to between 2015 and 2017). Study-level results and caveats: TCRbeta clonality was higher in CVID subjects than in healthy controls (t-test p = 0.018), and the increase was most characteristic of about a third of subjects. CVID TCRbeta sequences were reported to have fewer deletions and N-nucleotide insertions and to lack highly modified clones with 13 or more V deletions. Despite equal DNA input, controls averaged around 82,000 unique sequences per sample versus around 30,000 in CVID samples. Fewer TCRbeta clones were shared among CVID subjects than among healthy controls (p < 0.0001). Correlations between repertoire features and clinical complications were limited by patient heterogeneity within the CVID cohort. It was noted by the authors that sequencing of the repertoires of T cell subpopulations would be needed to clarify the cause of the increased clonality in CVID.

Standard criteria were used to diagnose CVID, namely serum IgG, IgA and/or IgM reduced below the normal range together with specific antibody deficiency. There were 44 subjects in the CVID group (about 29 male and around 15 female), ranging in age from about 9 to 65 years, with a mean age of roughly 40. Most CVID patients and most healthy controls were of Caucasian heritage. All CVID subjects had received replacement immunoglobulin therapy for at least one year at the time of study participation. When blood was collected, none of the CVID subjects were ill or on immunomodulatory or immunosuppressive medication. From each donor, about 4.5 to 9 ml of heparinized peripheral whole blood was collected. TCRbeta CDR3 repertoires were sequenced from genomic DNA of adults with common variable immune deficiency (CVID) and healthy adult controls. Diluted blood was density-centrifuged over Hypaque 1077 or Ficoll-Paque to isolate peripheral blood mononuclear cells. Genomic DNA was obtained from unsorted mononuclear cells using either Qiagen column purification or a centrifugation-based method.

CVID samples and control samples contributed equivalent amounts of genomic DNA as sequencing input. For every sample, a 60 bp segment covering the rearranged TCRbeta CDR3 region was amplified and then sequenced. TCRbeta amplification used the immunoSEQ assay, a bias-corrected multiplex PCR with high-throughput sequencing. Regarding the original processing steps: Every unique nucleotide sequence counted as a clone and was annotated with V, D and J genes, copy number and frequency. Sequences were labeled productive if in frame, and non-productive if out of frame or containing stop codons. As previously described, clonality was calculated on the basis of Shannon's entropy. Mean CDR3 Kyte-Doolittle hydropathy was derived from the predicted amino acid sequences of productive clones. Using the R hclust function, scaled V gene usage was clustered hierarchically with Manhattan distance and complete linkage. Clone sharing by CDR3 amino acid sequence was assessed by resampling 12 repertoires per group over 100 rounds. The repertoires were screened for more than 55 published EBV-specific TCRbeta sequences and some 250 published CMV-specific TCRbeta sequences. Analysis left out a couple of CVID samples that produced under 10,000 sequences, so a few dozen CVID repertoires remained. Not all clones reach the TCRdb copy of this immuneACCESS table, which keeps in-frame sequences only. Checked studies attribute under half of the gap to unresolved V genes and leave the rest unexplained. V and J calls and clone size are given by that table; D and trimming were obtained from the DNA. This sample was tabulated with 14,000 or so clones, among which there are no singletons. Of the sample, over 8% is held by the ten largest clones.

The sequencing input was peripheral blood mononuclear cells. This chain is built from TRBV7-6 and TRBJ2-3; the D gene remains uncertain. The source of this sequence is a human donor with common variable immunodeficiency. CDR3 DNA, as far as it was read: TGTGCCAGCAGCTTCGGGAGCACAGATACG. This gives the protein CASSFGSTDT. The whole CDR3 sequence is CASSFGSTDTQYF.